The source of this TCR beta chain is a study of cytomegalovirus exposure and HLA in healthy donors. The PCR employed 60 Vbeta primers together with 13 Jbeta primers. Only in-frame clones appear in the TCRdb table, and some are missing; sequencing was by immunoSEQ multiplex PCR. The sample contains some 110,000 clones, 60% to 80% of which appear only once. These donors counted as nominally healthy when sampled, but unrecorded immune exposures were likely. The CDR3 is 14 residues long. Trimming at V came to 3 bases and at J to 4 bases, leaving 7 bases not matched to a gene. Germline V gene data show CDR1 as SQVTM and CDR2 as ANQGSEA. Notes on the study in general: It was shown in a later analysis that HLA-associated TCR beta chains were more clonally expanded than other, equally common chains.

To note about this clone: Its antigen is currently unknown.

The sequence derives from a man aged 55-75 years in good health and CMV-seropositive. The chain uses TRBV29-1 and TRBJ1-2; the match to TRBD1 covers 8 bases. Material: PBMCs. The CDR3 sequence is CSVELPGQVYGYTF. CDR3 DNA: TGCAGCGTTGAGTTACCGGGACAGGTCTATGGCTACACCTTC.